This T cell receptor (beta chain) was identified in a study of OX40 agonist ivuxolimab in advanced cancers. Regarding this clone: One end of the junction fails to match germline, which may point to a read error.

The method was immunoSEQ multiplex PCR; TCRdb's version includes in-frame clones alone and lacks a portion of them. Among tens of thousands of clones, about 88% were seen once, and the ten largest hold 0.76%. Germline CDR1 reads SGHNT; CDR2 reads YYREEE (reference sequence). This CDR3 spans 16 amino acids. The chain uses TRBV5-4 and TRBJ2-5; 8 bases match TRBD2. The origin of this receptor is an adult with an advanced solid tumor such as melanoma, head and neck, liver or kidney cancer. Sequencing was performed on CD4+ or CD8+ T cells sorted from blood, taken in a trial of the OX40 agonist ivuxolimab. The CDR3: CASSLPGAGAQQTQYF. CDR3 nucleotide sequence: TGTGCCAGCAGCTTACCGGGAGCGGGAGCCCAACAGACCCAGTACTTC.